Presented here are 29 T cell receptor beta chains from one specimen sequenced in a study of blood T cells in healthy people across ages. A J-beta primer mix and a sample-barcoded 5' primer were used in a second PCR of roughly 6 to 11 cycles. TCRdb re-derived calls from the 5' RACE reads in MiXCR, one entry per CDR3 protein. In the table there are 800,000 or so distinct CDR3 sequences, roughly 25% of which are singletons. In addition, the sample was reused for a study of T cells of mothers and their children.

Specimen: blood. The receptors stem from a boy aged 10-17 years in good health.

The chain uses TRBV12-3 or TRBV12-4 and TRBJ2-5; TRBD1 might be the D (5 bases). The DNA end is a closer match to TRBJ2-7, so the J assignment may be wrong. CDR3 size: 13 residues. Here the CDR3 reads CASSRQGFGEQYF. The CDR3 DNA is TGTGCCAGCAGTCGCCAGGGTTTCGGCGAGCAGTACTTC.

This clonotype appeared many times. The chain is built from TRBV2 and TRBJ2-7; 10 bases fit TRBD2. TRBJ2-1 explains the end of the DNA better; the J call may be wrong. Germline V lookup: CDR1 SNHLY, CDR2 FYNNEI. CDR3 size: 14 residues. The CDR3 DNA follows: TGTGCCAGCAGTGAGAGCGGGGGGGTTAATGAGCAGTTCTTC. Its translation: CASSESGGVNEQFF.

The gene calls are TRBV9 and TRBJ1-1, with D hard to call. Germline V lookup: CDR1 SGDLS, CDR2 YYNGEE. V was shortened by 0 bases and J by 1 base, with 10 bases between the two germline ends. The CDR3 loop spans 15 amino acids. The CDR3 reads CASSVGEGTNTEAFF. CDR3 DNA sequence: TGTGCCAGCAGCGTAGGCGAGGGAACGAACACTGAAGCTTTCTTT. The whole variable domain, remainder taken from reference TRBV9 and TRBJ1-1, is DSGVTQTPKHLITATGQRVTLRCSPRSGDLSVYWYQQSLDQGLQFLIQYYNGEERAKGNILERFSAQQFPDLHSELNLSSLELGDSALYFCASSVGEGTNTEAFFGQGTRLTVV.

This clonotype was found a few times. The chain couples TRBV20-1 to TRBJ2-3; D uncertain. CDR3 size: 11 residues. Germline values: CDR1 DFQATT, CDR2 SNEGSKA (reference sequence). V was cut by 6 bases and J by 6 bases, with 10 bases left in between. DNA of the CDR3: TGCAGTGCCCTCATGGCGGATACGCAGTATTTT. Amino acids: CSALMADTQYF.

This clonotype has only a few counts. The chain is built from TRBV6-2 or TRBV6-3 and TRBJ2-5; possible D gene TRBD2, 5 bases. The V gene's germline CDR1 is MNHEY and CDR2 SVGEGT. The CDR3 consists of 13 residues. Trimming stripped 7 bases from V and 1 base from J, with 10 bases between. The CDR3 DNA is TGTGCCAGCACCCTGGACTTCCAAGAGACCCAGTACTTC. This sequence encodes CASTLDFQETQYF.

This clonotype appeared many times. The chain joins TRBV12-3 or TRBV12-4 to TRBJ1-5, with D uncertain. The CDR3 runs 13 residues. Trimming pared 4 bases from V and 1 base from J, leaving 5 bases between. The CDR3 loop reads CASSWQSNQPQHF. The CDR3 DNA follows: TGTGCCAGCAGTTGGCAGAGCAATCAGCCCCAGCATTTT.

The chain recombines TRBV7-8 with TRBJ2-7, with 8 bases that match TRBD1. The CDR3 extends over 16 amino acids. Per the germline V gene, CDR1 is SGHVS and CDR2 is FQNEAQ. The ends lost 1 base at V and 4 bases at J; junction bases unmatched: 9. The CDR3 DNA follows: TGTGCCAGCAGCTTAGTGGACAGGGTGATGCGGTACGAGCAGTACTTC. It encodes CASSLVDRVMRYEQYF.

This sequence joins TRBV5-1 and TRBJ1-4; D perhaps matches TRBD1 (6 bases). Germline V gene sequence: CDR1 SGHRS, CDR2 YFSETQ. The CDR3 has 16 residues. V shed 0 bases and J shed 7 bases, with 16 bases lying between them. The CDR3 spells CASSLVAGEFSEKLFF. Written as DNA, the CDR3 is TGCGCCAGCAGCTTGGTGGCAGGGGAGTTCAGTGAAAAACTGTTTTTT.

V usage is TRBV4-3 and J usage is TRBJ2-7; 7 bases are shared with TRBD1. Germline V CDR1 and CDR2: LGHNA, YSLEER. The CDR3 runs 15 residues. The ends lost 4 bases at V and 2 bases at J; junction bases unmatched: 8. In nucleotides, the CDR3 is TGCGCCAGCAGCCGAGACCACAGGGGAACCTACGAGCAGTACTTC. Translating it yields CASSRDHRGTYEQYF.

The chain combines TRBV28 with TRBJ1-2, with D unclear. The CDR3 sequence is 14 residues long. V shed 3 bases and J shed 7 bases, with 15 bases lying between them. Germline assignment: CDR1 MDHEN and CDR2 SYDVKM. The CDR3 spells CASSFQPRRGGYTF. In DNA form, the CDR3 reads TGTGCCAGCAGTTTCCAGCCGAGGAGAGGTGGCTACACCTTC.

On this clonotype itself: Since no conserved phenylalanine or tryptophan closes the CDR3, a read error is the likely cause. CDR3 amino acids: CSVRGVSNIQYL. The CDR3 DNA reads TGCAGCGTCCGGGGAGTGTCAAACATTCAGTACCTC. The chain recombines TRBV29-1 with TRBJ2-4; a possible D gene is TRBD2 (5 bases). V lost 6 bases and J 6 bases, leaving 12 bases between the germline ends. In germline, CDR1 is SQVTM, CDR2 ANQGSEA. The length of the CDR3 is 12 residues.

This clonotype was counted at least ten times. The V call is TRBV2, the J call TRBJ2-7; 8 nucleotides match TRBD2. CDR1 is SNHLY and CDR2 is FYNNEI in the germline V gene. Trimming removed 4 bases from V and 1 base from J; junction bases left unmatched: 9. CDR3 size: 16 residues. CDR3 sequence: CASSALRLAGSYEQYF. Written as DNA, the CDR3 is TGTGCCAGCAGTGCTTTGAGGCTAGCGGGTTCCTACGAGCAGTACTTC. Full variable domain (remainder filled in from reference TRBV2 and TRBJ2-7): EPEVTQTPSHQVTQMGQEVILRCVPISNHLYFYWYRQILGQKVEFLVSFYNNEISEKSEIFDDQFSVERPDGSNFTLKIRSTKLEDSAMYFCASSALRLAGSYEQYFGPGTRLTVT.

This chain joins TRBV5-4 and TRBJ1-2, with a tentative D call TRBD1 (6 bases). This CDR3 region has 15 residues. Germline CDR1 SGHNT, CDR2 YYREEE (reference sequence). V was shortened by 0 bases and J by 2 bases, with 11 bases between the two germline ends. CDR3: CASSLEGQWNYGYTF. The DNA for the CDR3 is TGTGCCAGCAGCTTGGAGGGACAATGGAACTATGGCTACACCTTC.

This sequence joins TRBV6-2 or TRBV6-3 and TRBJ2-7; TRBD1 might be the D (6 bases). Trimming pared 6 bases from V and 6 bases from J, leaving 15 bases between. Germline lookup yields CDR1 MNHEY and CDR2 SVGEGT. This CDR3 has 13 residues. CDR3 sequence (DNA): TGTGCCAGCAGGCCCATGGGACAAAGCGAGCAGTACTTC. Amino acid sequence: CASRPMGQSEQYF.

Turning to this clonotype: It is likely a read error, because the conserved phenylalanine at the end of the CDR3 is missing. CDR3 sequence: CASSLWTTGYQETQYL. The CDR3 coding sequence is TGTGCCAGCAGTTTATGGACGACAGGATACCAAGAGACCCAGTACTTG. The chain employs TRBV28 and TRBJ2-5, with D possibly TRBD1 on 6 matching bases. The CDR3 spans 16 residues. The ends were cut back, 0 bases at V and 0 bases at J, with 11 bases in the middle. Germline CDR1 and CDR2: MDHEN and SYDVKM.

This clonotype was counted only a few times. V gene TRBV7-9 combines with J gene TRBJ2-2, with no clear D. V was trimmed by 5 bases and J by 2 bases, leaving 12 bases between them. CDR3 length equals 15 residues. CDR1 is SEHNR and CDR2 is FQNEAQ in the germline V gene (reference sequence). The CDR3 protein is CASSPKRRNTGELFF. The CDR3 nucleotides read TGTGCCAGCAGCCCAAAACGCAGAAACACCGGGGAGCTGTTTTTT.

CDR3 residues: CASSYLDRQDEQFF. DNA of the CDR3: TGTGCCAGCAGTTATTTGGACCGACAGGATGAGCAGTTCTTC. V and J are TRBV6-5 and TRBJ2-5, with TRBD1 as a possible D gene (6 bases). The J call may be wrong; the DNA end is better matched by TRBJ2-1. The germline CDR1 and CDR2 sequences are MNHEY and SVGAGI. The CDR3 totals 14 residues.

The rearrangement links TRBV3-1 to TRBJ1-2, with D possibly being TRBD1 (6 bases). Trimming stripped 0 bases from V and 7 bases from J, with 12 bases between. CDR3 size: 14 residues. Per germline, CDR1 LGHDT and CDR2 YNNKEL (reference sequence). The CDR3 region has the DNA TGTGCCAGCAGCCAAGAGCTGGGGGCAAGTGGCTACACCTTC. Amino acid sequence: CASSQELGASGYTF.

Only a few counts were recorded for this clonotype. The chain recombines TRBV16 with TRBJ2-7; 10 nucleotides match TRBD1. This CDR3 contains 14 residues. Per the germline V gene, CDR1 is KGHSY and CDR2 is FQNENV. J lost 6 bases, V lost 3 bases, and 5 bases had no gene match. CDR3 DNA sequence: TGTGCCAGCAGCCAGACAGGGGGCAATGGCGAGCAGTACTTC. It encodes CASSQTGGNGEQYF. The full variable domain, its missing parts supplied by reference TRBV16 and TRBJ2-7, is GEEVAQTPKHLVRGEGQKAKLYCAPIKGHSYVFWYQQVLKNEFKFLISFQNENVFDETGMPKERFSAKCLPNSPCSLEIQATKLEDSAVYFCASSQTGGNGEQYFGPGTRLTVT.

The chain recombines TRBV28 with TRBJ1-5, with no clear D. V dropped 6 bases and J dropped 0 bases, with 18 bases sitting between them. The germline V gene has CDR1 MDHEN and CDR2 SYDVKM. The CDR3 runs to 17 residues. The CDR3 sequence: CASSPFERRYSNQPQHF. CDR3 DNA: TGTGCCAGCAGCCCGTTCGAGCGACGGTATAGCAATCAGCCCCAGCATTTT.

The chain has TRBV9 and TRBJ1-1, with a weak D call TRBD1 (5 bases). Trimming stripped 4 bases from V and 6 bases from J, with 16 bases between. Germline CDR1 reads SGDLS; CDR2 reads YYNGEE. The CDR3 has 14 residues. The CDR3 DNA sequence: TGTGCCAGCAGCTCGGGACCCCGGGGACCTGAAGCTTTCTTT. As protein: CASSSGPRGPEAFF. Complete variable domain (other parts from reference TRBV9 and TRBJ1-1): DSGVTQTPKHLITATGQRVTLRCSPRSGDLSVYWYQQSLDQGLQFLIQYYNGEERAKGNILERFSAQQFPDLHSELNLSSLELGDSALYFCASSSGPRGPEAFFGQGTRLTVV.

The sample holds one count of this clonotype. The genes are TRBV7-2 and TRBJ2-3; possibly TRBD1 for D (8 bases). This CDR3 spans 15 amino acids. The V and J ends lost 5 bases and 1 base respectively, with 13 bases between them. CDR1 is SGHTA and CDR2 is FQGNSA in the germline V gene. The CDR3 region is CASSTGGGRTDTQYF. DNA for the CDR3: TGTGCCAGCAGCACAGGGGGGGGACGCACAGATACGCAGTATTTT.

The chain couples TRBV5-1 to TRBJ2-1; either TRBD1 or TRBD2 may supply D (6 bases each). The assigned J gene may be wrong: the sequence end matches TRBJ2-7 better. Germline values: CDR1 SGHRS, CDR2 YFSETQ. The CDR3 totals 14 residues. CDR3 coding DNA: TGCGCCAGCAGCTTGGGGGGGGCATCGGCCGAGCAGTACTTC. It encodes CASSLGGASAEQYF.

The chain couples TRBV7-3 to TRBJ2-7; D unclear. V was shortened by 4 bases and J by 7 bases, with 14 bases between the two germline ends. This CDR3 has 13 residues. CDR1 is SGHTA, CDR2 FQGTGA, per germline. This chain's CDR3 is CASSSQGSGEQYF. The CDR3 DNA reads TGTGCCAGCAGCTCACAAGGTTCTGGGGAGCAGTACTTC.

With respect to this clonotype: One end of the junction varies from germline; a read error may be responsible. This chain connects TRBV7-2 to TRBJ2-3; perhaps TRBD2 as D (6 bases). Germline V lookup: CDR1 SGHTA, CDR2 FQGNSA. The CDR3 runs 16 residues. The CDR3, as DNA: TGTGCCGGCAGCTTTGGAATAGTGCCTAGCGCAGATACGCAGTATTTT. Residues: CAGSFGIVPSADTQYF.

The V gene is TRBV20-1, the J gene TRBJ2-5; unclear D gene. The CDR3 sequence is 15 residues long. V lost 0 bases and J lost 2, with 13 bases in between. Germline values: CDR1 DFQATT, CDR2 SNEGSKA (reference sequence). The CDR3 DNA sequence: TGCAGTGCTAGAGATCTAGACGGTTTTCAAGAGACCCAGTACTTC. Translated: CSARDLDGFQETQYF.

This clonotype was seen more than once but under ten times. The chain couples TRBV28 to TRBJ2-7; 9 positions agree with TRBD2. Germline CDR1 is MDHEN and CDR2 is SYDVKM. The CDR3 is 16 residues long. J gave up 0 bases and V 3 bases, and 6 bases lay outside the gene matches. DNA for the CDR3: TGTGCCAGCAGTTTCCCCGGTAGCGGGAGCTCCTACGAGCAGTACTTC. It encodes CASSFPGSGSSYEQYF.

There are a few counts of this clonotype. The genes are TRBV4-1 and TRBJ2-7; TRBD2 is a possible D gene (6 bases). CDR3 length: 17 residues. Germline assignment: CDR1 MGHRA and CDR2 YSYEKL. V was trimmed by 1 base and J by 4 bases, leaving 20 bases between them. The CDR3 region has the DNA TGCGCCAGCAGCCAAGGGTTAGGAGGGAGGTTTAGTTACGAGCAGTACTTC. This encodes CASSQGLGGRFSYEQYF.

The chain has TRBV5-1 and TRBJ2-7; D is uncertain. V shed 0 bases and J shed 5 bases, with 15 bases lying between them. The CDR3 consists of 15 residues. The germline CDR1 and CDR2 sequences are SGHRS and YFSETQ. CDR3 DNA: TGCGCCAGCAGCTTGGCCCTTGCTCCTGGTCACGAGCAGTACTTC. Amino acids: CASSLALAPGHEQYF.